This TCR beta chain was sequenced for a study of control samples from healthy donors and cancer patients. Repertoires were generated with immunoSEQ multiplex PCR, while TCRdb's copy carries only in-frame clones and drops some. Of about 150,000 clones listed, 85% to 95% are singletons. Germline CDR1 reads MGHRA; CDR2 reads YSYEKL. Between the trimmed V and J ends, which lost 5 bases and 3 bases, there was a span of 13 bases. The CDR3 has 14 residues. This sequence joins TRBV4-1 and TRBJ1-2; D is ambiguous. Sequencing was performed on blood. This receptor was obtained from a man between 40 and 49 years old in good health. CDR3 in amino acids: CASSSHAADYGYTF. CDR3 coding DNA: TGCGCCAGCAGCTCTCACGCAGCGGACTATGGCTACACCTTC.